This entry describes one TCR beta chain. This sample is drawn from a study of blood T cell repertoires in COVID-19. Across the study: Sources were T cells, B-cell-depleted T cells, or PBMCs; the material itself was cDNA or gDNA.

The table came from immunoSEQ multiplex PCR; TCRdb's copy has only in-frame clones and leaves some out. The table shows about 180,000 clones, with approximately 85% occurring only once. This CDR3 has 18 amino acids. Germline V gives CDR1 LGHDT, CDR2 YNNKEL (reference sequence). V lost 1 base, J lost 7 bases, and 13 bases stayed unmatched. The specimen was peripheral blood. The gene calls are TRBV3-1 (or the pseudogene TRBV3-2) and TRBJ2-2, with TRBD2 matching 9 bases. The sequence was obtained from a human donor with active or convalescent COVID-19. The donor label of this sample is uncertain. CDR3 bases: TGTGCCAGCAGCCAAGTTTTCGCGGGAGGGATCGAGGTCGGGGAGCTGTTTTTT. Its translation is CASSQVFAGGIEVGELFF.